These 26 T cell receptor beta chains were sequenced from one sample in a study of shared clonotypes between healthy human individuals (TCRdb year 2020). Receptor libraries were prepared by the immunoSEQ multiplex PCR assay. TCRdb retrieved this table from immuneACCESS and kept in-frame rearrangements only. Not all clones are present; in checked studies, unresolved V genes account for under half, and no reason is known for the remainder. Counted in this sample were about 990,000 clones; more than 75% of them appeared once. Together, the top ten hold 0.5% to 0.65% of the sample. What was sequenced was memory CD4+ T cells from PBMCs. According to the study, the label for this sample's cell subset or site signals: CD45RA-negative fraction. These receptors were taken from a man between 18 and 29 years old in good health. Some clones in this sample may be carry-over from other donors' samples.

V usage is TRBV27 and J usage is TRBJ2-7; 7 bases agree with TRBD2. The germline CDR1 and CDR2 sequences are MNHEY and SMNVEV (reference sequence). V shed 1 base and J 1 base; nucleotides not matched to a gene: 10. This CDR3 is 17 amino acids long. This chain's CDR3 is CASSLFSRASGSYEQYF. CDR3 coding DNA: TGTGCCAGCAGTTTATTTAGTAGGGCTAGCGGATCCTACGAGCAGTACTTC.

The chain links TRBV6-1 to TRBJ1-3; 9 nucleotides align to TRBD1. Looked up from germline, CDR1 is MNHNS and CDR2 is SASEGT. The CDR3 spans 16 residues. Losses at the gene ends were 3 bases for V and 4 bases for J; bases not matched to a gene: 7. The CDR3 is CASSDTGTGTGNTIYF. The CDR3 DNA reads as TGTGCCAGCAGTGACACCGGGACAGGGACCGGAAACACCATATATTTT.

The chain uses TRBV11-2 and TRBJ2-7; D is perhaps TRBD1 (6 bases). V shed 1 base and J shed 3 bases, with 13 bases lying between them. Germline V gives CDR1 SGHAT, CDR2 FQNNGV. The CDR3 length is 15 residues. The CDR3 DNA is TGTGCCAGCAGCTTAGTAGGACAGTCCAGCTACGAGCAGTACTTC. It is translated as CASSLVGQSSYEQYF.

For the CDR3, the DNA is TGTGCCAGCAGCACGGAGGGGAAGAAACGGGGAGCTTTCTTT. This gives the protein CASSTEGKKRGAFF. The rearrangement uses TRBV5-4 and TRBJ1-1; tentatively, D is TRBD1 (5 bases). The CDR3 loop spans 14 amino acids. Trimming removed 4 bases from V and 10 bases from J, with 20 bases in between. Germline CDR1 and CDR2: SGHNT and YYREEE (reference sequence).

This chain connects TRBV5-5 to TRBJ1-5; D possibly corresponds to TRBD1 (5 bases). The germline gives CDR1 SGHKS, CDR2 YYEKEE (reference sequence). Trimming shortened V by 4 bases and J by 3 bases, and 11 bases separated the two germline ends. The CDR3 covers 14 residues. CDR3 coding DNA: TGTGCCAGCAGCAAGGCAGGGACCAATCAGCCCCAGCATTTT. Its protein is CASSKAGTNQPQHF.

Of note for this clone: Other DNA sequences in this specimen translate into the identical CDR3. The genes are TRBV29-1 and TRBJ1-5, with D uncertain. Germline-derived CDR1 and CDR2 are SQVTM and ANQGSEA. Deletions cut 4 bases from V and 0 bases from J, with 7 bases between. The CDR3 covers 13 residues. The CDR3 nucleotides read TGCAGCGTTGCCGCGGATAGCAATCAGCCCCAGCATTTT. Its translation: CSVAADSNQPQHF.

V and J are TRBV4-1 and TRBJ1-2; tentative D call: TRBD1 (6 bases). V shed 0 bases and J shed 3 bases, with 11 bases lying between them. The germline V gene encodes CDR1 MGHRA and CDR2 YSYEKL. The length of the CDR3 is 15 residues. The DNA for the CDR3 is TGCGCCAGCAGCCAAGACGACAGGTCCTACTATGGCTACACCTTC. Encoded protein: CASSQDDRSYYGYTF.

The chain couples TRBV14 to TRBJ2-7; D might be TRBD1 (6 bases). Looked up from germline, CDR1 is SGHDN and CDR2 is FVKESK. The CDR3 is 13 residues long. V gave up 6 bases and J gave up 5 bases, with 14 bases separating them. The CDR3 nucleotides read TGTGCCAGCAGTCACCTCACAGGGAACGAGCAGTACTTC. This sequence encodes CASSHLTGNEQYF.

The CDR3 coding sequence is TGCGCCAGCAGCTTGGGGCAGGGGGCAAGGTTCGATGAGCAGTTCTTC. Residues: CASSLGQGARFDEQFF. This chain joins TRBV5-1 and TRBJ2-1; TRBD1 aligns across 8 bases. The CDR3 runs 16 residues. Germline CDR1 and CDR2: SGHRS and YFSETQ. The V segment lost 0 bases and the J segment 8 bases; nucleotides outside the gene matches: 10.

V gene TRBV2 combines with J gene TRBJ2-3; 9 nucleotides match TRBD2. With 2 bases clipped from V and 4 bases from J, the junction kept 4 bases outside the gene matches. From germline, CDR1 is SNHLY and CDR2 FYNNEI. The CDR3 is made up of 15 amino acids. The CDR3 sequence: CASSEWRGGPDTQYF. The DNA for the CDR3 is TGTGCCAGCAGTGAATGGCGGGGGGGGCCAGATACGCAGTATTTT.

This clone occurred many times. This CDR3 is also generated by other DNA sequences in the sample. The chain has TRBV5-4 and TRBJ2-3; TRBD1 is a possible D gene (6 bases). The V end was cut by 2 bases, the J end by 6 bases, with 10 bases between. Germline V gives CDR1 SGHNT, CDR2 YYREEE (reference sequence). The CDR3 consists of 13 residues. CDR3 sequence: CASSLNREDTQYF. The CDR3, as DNA: TGTGCCAGCAGCTTAAACAGGGAGGATACGCAGTATTTT.

In its sample, this clone was seen once. The CDR3 region has the DNA TGTGCCAGCAGCCTGACTACAGGAATCTATGGCTACACCTTC. Encoded protein: CASSLTTGIYGYTF. The genes are TRBV5-8 and TRBJ1-2, with a possible D match to TRBD1 (5 bases). The CDR3 contains 14 residues. V lost 4 bases, J lost 4 bases, and 14 bases lay in between. Germline CDR1 reads SGHTS; CDR2 reads YDEGEE.

About this clone itself: Other DNA sequences in the sample encode the same CDR3. V and J are TRBV7-2 and TRBJ2-7, with D maybe TRBD2 (7 bases). Trimming took off 3 bases at V and 3 bases at J, with 9 bases between the two ends. The germline V gene has CDR1 SGHTA and CDR2 FQGNSA. This CDR3 comprises 13 residues. CDR3 loop: CASSLGGHYEQYF. For the CDR3, the DNA is TGTGCCAGCAGCTTGGGGGGGCACTACGAGCAGTACTTC.

Points on this clone: One end of the junction varies from germline; a read error may be responsible. This chain links TRBV30 with TRBJ1-1, with 7 bases fitting TRBD1. Germline-derived CDR1 and CDR2 are GTSNPN and SVGIG (reference sequence). This CDR3 contains 14 residues. The CDR3: CAWSVARSKGAPQF. The CDR3 nucleotides are TGTGCCTGGAGTGTGGCGCGCTCCAAGGGGGCGCCGCAGTTT.

This sequence joins TRBV18 and TRBJ2-3; 8 positions agree with TRBD2. CDR3 length equals 14 residues. V lost 5 bases, J lost 2 bases, and 3 bases stayed unmatched. CDR1 KGHSH and CDR2 LQKENI come from the germline V gene. The CDR3 nucleotides read TGTGCCAGCTCAGTGACTAGCGACACAGATACGCAGTATTTT. It encodes CASSVTSDTDTQYF.

The V and J genes are TRBV6-1 and TRBJ2-5; D gene uncertain. The CDR3 has 14 residues. Germline assignment: CDR1 MNHNS and CDR2 SASEGT. Trimming pared 8 bases from V and 4 bases from J, leaving 17 bases between. CDR3: CASRGRTGRETQYF. DNA of the CDR3: TGTGCCAGCCGAGGACGGACGGGCAGAGAGACCCAGTACTTC.

The chain recombines TRBV7-3 with TRBJ2-1; 8 positions agree with TRBD1. The junction had 10 bases not matched to a gene; V was cut back by 5 bases and J by 7 bases. The CDR3 covers 15 residues. CDR1 and CDR2 from the germline V gene are SGHTA and FQGTGA. CDR3 in amino acids: CASSMTRQGWNEQFF. Here the CDR3 DNA reads TGTGCCAGCAGCATGACTAGACAGGGGTGGAATGAGCAGTTCTTC.

The genes are TRBV5-1 and TRBJ1-4; D ambiguous. Germline V gives CDR1 SGHRS, CDR2 YFSETQ. The CDR3 is 13 amino acids. V shed 0 bases and J shed 7 bases, with 7 bases lying between them. CDR3: CASSLAFGEKLFF. DNA for the CDR3: TGCGCCAGCAGCTTGGCGTTCGGTGAAAAACTGTTTTTT.

The V call is TRBV7-2, the J call TRBJ2-7; 8 nucleotides agree with TRBD1. Germline V CDR1 and CDR2: SGHTA, FQGNSA. This CDR3 region has 15 residues. V was pared by 5 bases and J by 3 bases, with 9 bases of the junction left unmatched. The CDR3 DNA is TGTGCCAGCAGCATATTCGGGACAGGATACTACGAGCAGTACTTC. Translation gives CASSIFGTGYYEQYF.

Remarks on this clone: A much larger clone lies a single base off, so this may be a read error. Distinct nucleotide sequences in the sample also encode this CDR3. The chain joins TRBV30 to TRBJ1-2, with 8 bases that match TRBD1. The V segment lost 5 bases and the J segment 0 bases; nucleotides outside the gene matches: 5. This CDR3 is 14 amino acids long. Germline values: CDR1 GTSNPN, CDR2 SVGIG (reference sequence). CDR3 DNA sequence: TGTGCCTGGGGGACAGGCCCCCCTAACTATGGCTACACCTTC. This encodes CAWGTGPPNYGYTF.

This chain joins TRBV5-8 and TRBJ2-5; 9 nucleotides match TRBD1. The CDR3 extends over 14 amino acids. Trimming cost V 6 bases and J 4 bases; bases outside gene matches: 7. The V gene's germline CDR1 is SGHTS and CDR2 YDEGEE. In nucleotides, the CDR3 is TGTGCCAGCACCAGGGGACAGGGTGCAGAGACCCAGTACTTC. It codes for CASTRGQGAETQYF.

This chain links TRBV2 with TRBJ2-7; D remains unclear. V dropped 6 bases and J dropped 2 bases, with 8 bases sitting between them. Germline V gene data show CDR1 as SNHLY and CDR2 as FYNNEI. The CDR3 has 12 amino acids. For the CDR3, the DNA is TGTGCCAGCAGCCAGACCCCCTACGAGCAGTACTTC. It codes for CASSQTPYEQYF.

The chain joins TRBV13 to TRBJ2-2; 11 bases map to TRBD2. CDR3 length: 16 amino acids. The germline V gene encodes CDR1 PRHDT and CDR2 FYEKMQ (reference sequence). After removal of 4 bases from V and 1 base from J, the junction contained 2 bases not matched to a gene. CDR3 loop: CASSSTSGRNTGELFF. Here the CDR3 DNA reads TGTGCCAGCAGCTCCACTAGCGGGAGGAACACCGGGGAGCTGTTTTTT.

The chain employs TRBV7-2 and TRBJ2-7, with no clear D. Per the germline V gene, CDR1 is SGHTA and CDR2 is FQGNSA. The CDR3 loop spans 15 amino acids. Trimming left V 4 bases short and J 3 bases short, with 16 bases between. The CDR3 coding sequence is TGTGCCAGCAGCTCCCGGTTGGCAGGAGACTACGAGCAGTACTTC. Its protein is CASSSRLAGDYEQYF.

V and J are TRBV11-3 and TRBJ2-2; D uncertain. In germline, CDR1 is SGHNT, CDR2 YENEEA. V dropped 5 bases and J dropped 1 base, with 11 bases sitting between them. The CDR3 has 15 residues. CDR3 in DNA: TGTGCCAGCAGCCCTGGAGAGGTGAACACCGGGGAGCTGTTTTTT. Translating gives CASSPGEVNTGELFF.

The chain links TRBV7-3 to TRBJ2-2, with no clear D. Looked up from germline, CDR1 is SGHTA and CDR2 is FQGTGA. The V and J ends lost 2 bases and 6 bases respectively, with 7 bases between them. This CDR3 is built from 13 residues. CDR3 in amino acids: CASSLPGSGELFF. The DNA for the CDR3 is TGTGCCAGCAGCTTACCTGGGTCCGGGGAGCTGTTTTTT.